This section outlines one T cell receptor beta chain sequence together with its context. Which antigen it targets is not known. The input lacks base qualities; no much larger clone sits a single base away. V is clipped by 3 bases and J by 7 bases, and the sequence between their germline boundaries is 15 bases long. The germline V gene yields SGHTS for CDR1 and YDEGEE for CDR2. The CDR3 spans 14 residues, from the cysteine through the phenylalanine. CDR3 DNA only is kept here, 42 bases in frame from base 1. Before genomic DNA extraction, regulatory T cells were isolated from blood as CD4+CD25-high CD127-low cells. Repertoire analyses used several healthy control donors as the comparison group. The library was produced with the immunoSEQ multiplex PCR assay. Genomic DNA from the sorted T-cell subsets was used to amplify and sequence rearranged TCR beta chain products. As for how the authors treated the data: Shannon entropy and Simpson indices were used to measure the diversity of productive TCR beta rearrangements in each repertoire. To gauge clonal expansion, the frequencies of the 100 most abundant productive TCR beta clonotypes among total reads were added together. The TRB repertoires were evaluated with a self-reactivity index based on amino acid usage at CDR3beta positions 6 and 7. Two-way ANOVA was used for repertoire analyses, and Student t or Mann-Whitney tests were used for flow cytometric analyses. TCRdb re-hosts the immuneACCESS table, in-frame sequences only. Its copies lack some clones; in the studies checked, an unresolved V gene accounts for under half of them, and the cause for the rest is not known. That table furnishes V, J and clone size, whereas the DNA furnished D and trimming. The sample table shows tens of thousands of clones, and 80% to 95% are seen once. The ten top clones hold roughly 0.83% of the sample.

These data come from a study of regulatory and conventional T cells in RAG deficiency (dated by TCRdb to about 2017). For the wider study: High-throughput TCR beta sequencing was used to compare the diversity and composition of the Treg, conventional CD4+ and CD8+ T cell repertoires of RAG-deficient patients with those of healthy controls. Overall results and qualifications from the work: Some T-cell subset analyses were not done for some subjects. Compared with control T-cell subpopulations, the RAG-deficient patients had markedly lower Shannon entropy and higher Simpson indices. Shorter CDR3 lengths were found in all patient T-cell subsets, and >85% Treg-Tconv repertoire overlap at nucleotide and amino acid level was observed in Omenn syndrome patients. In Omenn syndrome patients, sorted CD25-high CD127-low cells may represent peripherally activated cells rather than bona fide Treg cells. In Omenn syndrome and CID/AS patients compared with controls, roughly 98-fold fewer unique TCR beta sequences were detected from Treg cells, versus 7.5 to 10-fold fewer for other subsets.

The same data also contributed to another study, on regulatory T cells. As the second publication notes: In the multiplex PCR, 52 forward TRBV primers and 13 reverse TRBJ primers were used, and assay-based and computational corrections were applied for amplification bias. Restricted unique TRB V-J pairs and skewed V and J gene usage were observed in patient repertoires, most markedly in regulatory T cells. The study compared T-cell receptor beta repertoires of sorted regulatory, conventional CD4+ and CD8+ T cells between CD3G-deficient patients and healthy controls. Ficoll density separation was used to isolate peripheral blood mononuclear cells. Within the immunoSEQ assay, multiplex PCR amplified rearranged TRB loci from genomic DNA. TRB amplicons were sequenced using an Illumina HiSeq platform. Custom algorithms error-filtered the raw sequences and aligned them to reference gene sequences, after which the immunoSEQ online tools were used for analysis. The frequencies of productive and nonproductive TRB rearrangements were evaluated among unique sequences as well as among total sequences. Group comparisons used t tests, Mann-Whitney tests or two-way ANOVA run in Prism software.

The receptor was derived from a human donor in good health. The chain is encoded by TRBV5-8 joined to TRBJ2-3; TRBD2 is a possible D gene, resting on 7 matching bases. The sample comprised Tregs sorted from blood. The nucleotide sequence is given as TGTGCCAGCAGCTGGCCGGGCGGGGGCAATACGCAGTATTTT. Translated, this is CASSWPGGGNTQYF.